This TCR beta chain was observed in a study of T cell repertoires in cytomegalovirus infection. Across the study: TCR beta signatures that were public indicated CMV infection and matching HLA type. Notes on the study in general: What dominated the ex vivo response were HLA-C-restricted CMV-specific TCR beta clonotypes.

The CDR3 runs to 15 residues. The V gene's germline CDR1 is SGHDT and CDR2 YYEEEE. V lost 0 bases, J lost 8 bases, and 15 bases lay in between. This clonotype was observed a few times. As yet, its antigen is unknown. TCRdb reanalysed the reads using MiXCR and keeps one entry per CDR3 protein. This repertoire shows about 250,000 distinct CDR3 sequences, about 15% found once; its top ten account for approximately 44%. The chain has TRBV5-6 and TRBJ2-1, with D possibly TRBD1 on 5 matching bases. Sequencing input: CD8+ T cells from PBMCs. The TCR comes from a human donor in good health (CMV status not recorded). Some clones in this sample may be carry-over from other donors' samples. The CDR3 region has the DNA TGTGCCAGCAGCTTGGGACAGTCCTCTCCGGATGAGCAGTTCTTC. Translation: CASSLGQSSPDEQFF. Full variable domain (outside the CDR3, taken from reference TRBV5-6 and TRBJ2-1): DAGVTQSPTHLIKTRGQQVTLRCSPKSGHDTVSWYQQALGQGPQFIFQYYEEEERQRGNFPDRFSGHQFPNYSSELNVNALLLGDSALYLCASSLGQSSPDEQFFGPGTRLTVL.